This TCR beta chain was recovered during a study of CD8 T cells in ankylosing spondylitis. TCRdb ran MiXCR on the 5' RACE reads and lists one entry per CDR3 protein. Of about 260,000 distinct CDR3 sequences listed, about 20% are singletons. Overall study results and limits: Disease-associated clones were CD8+ and fairly uncommon in peripheral blood.

This clonotype was recorded at least ten times. Its target is unknown. Per the germline V gene, CDR1 is SGHRS and CDR2 is YFSETQ. V shed 5 bases and J 7 bases; nucleotides not matched to a gene: 7. This CDR3 is built from 14 residues. The sample comprised blood, either unsorted or a sorted T cell fraction (not recorded which). This clonotype was obtained from a male donor with ankylosing spondylitis or in good health (not recorded which). This chain uses TRBV5-1 with TRBJ2-1; 9 nucleotides agree with TRBD1. The CDR3 loop is CASRPRDRENEQFF. Here the CDR3 DNA reads TGCGCCAGCAGGCCCCGGGACAGGGAAAATGAGCAGTTCTTC.